This passage covers 12 T cell receptor beta chains from one sample sequenced in a study of blood T cells in healthy people across ages. Through a sample-barcoded 5' primer and a J-beta primer mix, a second PCR was run for roughly 7 to 11 cycles. TCRdb reprocessed the 5' RACE reads via MiXCR and lists one record per CDR3 protein. The data hold roughly 570,000 distinct CDR3 sequences, with 25% to 30% observed a single time. What was sequenced was blood. These receptors all stem from a woman between 65 and 79 years old in good health.

The V call is TRBV4-2, the J call TRBJ1-2; D ambiguous. This CDR3 region has 13 residues. The V gene lost 0 bases and the J gene lost 5 bases, with 7 bases spanning the gap. Germline CDR1 and CDR2: LGHNA and YNFKEQ. CDR3 residues: CASSQDLGYGYTF. The CDR3 coding sequence is TGTGCCAGCAGCCAAGATTTAGGGTATGGCTACACCTTC.

The chain combines TRBV24-1 with TRBJ2-7, with D possibly matching TRBD1 (6 bases). The germline V gene encodes CDR1 KGHDR and CDR2 SFDVKD. This CDR3 region has 15 residues. Trimming removed 7 bases at V and 1 base at J, with 16 bases between. The CDR3 region is CATSQPGQQSYEQYF. As DNA, the CDR3 is TGTGCCACCAGCCAACCGGGACAACAGTCCTACGAGCAGTACTTC.

Here the CDR3 DNA reads TGTGCCAGCAGTAATACCGGGACGTCAGGGACCCAGTACTTC. Amino acid sequence: CASSNTGTSGTQYF. This chain joins TRBV6-1 and TRBJ2-5; possibly TRBD1 or TRBD2 for D (5 bases each). Trimming cost V 5 bases and J 7 bases, with 17 bases left between them. The germline gives CDR1 MNHNS, CDR2 SASEGT. This CDR3 comprises 14 residues.

The sample holds a few counts of this clonotype. Germline and junction disagree at one end, which may indicate a read error. J is TRBJ2-3 and V is TRBV6-2 or TRBV6-3; D uncertain. CDR1 is MNHEY, CDR2 SVGEGT, per germline. CDR3 length: 11 amino acids. The CDR3 here is CTSSFGDTQYF. The CDR3 bases are TGTACCAGCAGTTTTGGAGATACGCAGTATTTT.

The chain is built from TRBV7-9 and TRBJ1-3; TRBD1 agrees at 12 bases. CDR1 and CDR2 (germline): SEHNR, FQNEAQ (reference sequence). After removal of 5 bases from V and 12 bases from J, the junction contained 8 bases not matched to a gene. The CDR3 is made up of 14 amino acids. The CDR3 sequence is CASSPRDRGHIIYF. CDR3 bases: TGTGCCAGCAGCCCCCGGGACAGGGGGCATATCATATATTTT.

The rearrangement joins TRBV29-1 to TRBJ2-3, with 9 positions matching TRBD2. Trimming took 5 bases from V and 0 from J; bases not matched to a gene: 9. Germline V CDR1 and CDR2: SQVTM, ANQGSEA. The CDR3 is made up of 16 amino acids. CDR3 DNA sequence: TGCAGCGTTCGAGAAAGACTAGCGGCTAGCACAGATACGCAGTATTTT. As protein: CSVRERLAASTDTQYF.

This clonotype was seen many times. This chain connects TRBV12-3 or TRBV12-4 to TRBJ1-6; D uncertain. CDR3 length equals 13 residues. Trimming removed 5 bases from V and 14 bases from J, with 16 bases in between. CDR3 protein: CASSPSLLGTLHF. CDR3 bases: TGTGCCAGCAGTCCGAGCCTCCTGGGAACCCTCCACTTT.

The rearrangement joins TRBV12-3 or TRBV12-4 to TRBJ1-6, with 8 bases fitting TRBD1. The CDR3 loop spans 14 amino acids. V shed 3 bases and J 9 bases; nucleotides not matched to a gene: 4. The DNA for the CDR3 is TGTGCCAGCAGTTTGACAGGGGTATCTTCACCCCTCCACTTT. This translates into CASSLTGVSSPLHF.

This clonotype has more than one count but fewer than ten. CDR3 region: CASSQDYGGTTGELFF. For the CDR3, the DNA is TGTGCCAGCAGCCAAGATTATGGGGGGACCACCGGGGAGCTGTTTTTT. The gene calls are TRBV14 and TRBJ2-2, with D maybe TRBD2 (6 bases). The CDR3 is made up of 16 amino acids. Per germline, CDR1 SGHDN and CDR2 FVKESK. Trimming stripped 0 bases from V and 4 bases from J, with 12 bases between.

This clonotype came up a few times. The junction differs from germline at one of its ends, possibly a read error. V usage is TRBV11-1 and J usage is TRBJ2-5; 8 bases match TRBD2. Germline lookup yields CDR1 SGHAT and CDR2 FQDESV (reference sequence). The CDR3 extends over 13 amino acids. CDR3 bases: TGTGCCAGCAGCTTACCGGGACTAGAGGCCCAGTACTTC. Translating gives CASSLPGLEAQYF.

This sequence joins TRBV29-1 and TRBJ1-1, with 11 nucleotides matching TRBD1. Germline loops: CDR1 SQVTM, CDR2 ANQGSEA. The CDR3 has 14 amino acids. The CDR3 protein is CSSSWGQGDTEAFF. The DNA for the CDR3 is TGCAGTTCCTCCTGGGGACAGGGGGACACTGAAGCTTTCTTT.

V is TRBV18 and J is TRBJ1-1, with unresolved D. Germline V lookup: CDR1 KGHSH, CDR2 LQKENI. There are 13 residues in the CDR3. V was trimmed by 2 bases and J by 9 bases, leaving 13 bases between them. The CDR3 DNA follows: TGTGCCAGCTCACCAGACGGCACCAGCAAAGCTTTCTTT. Translated, it gives CASSPDGTSKAFF.